The T cell receptor (beta chain) described here comes from a study of blood T cells in healthy people across ages. Findings and limits, study-wide: No conclusive comparison of naive versus antigen-experienced cells was possible with unsorted PBMCs. There were more naive CD4+ cells and higher diversity in long-lived donors than in aged donors.

This clonotype occurred a few times. As yet, its antigen is unknown. The use of a sample-barcoded 5' primer and a J-beta primer mix characterized a second PCR of roughly 7 to 12 cycles. TCRdb recomputed calls from the 5' RACE reads with MiXCR, one row per CDR3 protein. The data hold 550,000 to 750,000 distinct CDR3 sequences, with around 21% observed a single time. Germline assignment: CDR1 DFQATT and CDR2 SNEGSKA (reference sequence). The CDR3 totals 15 residues. This clonotype was obtained from a man between 65 and 85 years old in good health. The sequenced sample was blood. V gene TRBV20-1 combines with J gene TRBJ2-5, with 12 bases matching TRBD2. Gene TRBJ2-1 matches the end of the DNA better, so the J call may be wrong. CDR3 in DNA: TGCAGTGCACGGACTAGCGGGACAACCTACAATGAGCAGTTCTTC. The encoded protein is CSARTSGTTYNEQFF.